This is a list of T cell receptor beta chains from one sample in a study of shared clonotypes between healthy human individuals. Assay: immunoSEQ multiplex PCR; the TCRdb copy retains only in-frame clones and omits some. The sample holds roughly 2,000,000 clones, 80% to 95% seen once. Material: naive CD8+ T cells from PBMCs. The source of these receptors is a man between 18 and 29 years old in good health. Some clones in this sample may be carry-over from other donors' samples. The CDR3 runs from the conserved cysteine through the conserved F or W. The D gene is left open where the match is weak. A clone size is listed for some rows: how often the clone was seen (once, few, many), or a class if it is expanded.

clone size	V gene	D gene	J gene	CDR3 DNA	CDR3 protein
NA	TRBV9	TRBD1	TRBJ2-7	TGTGCCAGCAGCGTAGCCTCAGGGGGCTCCTACGAGCAGTACTTC	CASSVASGGSYEQYF
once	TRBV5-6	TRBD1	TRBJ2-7	TGTGCCAGCAGCGCACAGGGGGCGAACGAGCAGTACTTC	CASSAQGANEQYF
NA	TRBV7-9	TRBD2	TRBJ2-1	TGTGCCAGCAGCTGGGGGGCGGTAGCGGGAGGCCAAGGCAATGAGCAGTTCTTC	CASSWGAVAGGQGNEQFF
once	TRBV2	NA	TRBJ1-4	TGTGCCAGCAGTGACCAGCCTAATGAAAAACTGTTTTTT	CASSDQPNEKLFF
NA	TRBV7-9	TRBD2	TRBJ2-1	TGTGCCAGCAGCTTCCTACAAAGCGGGACTGGCAATGAGCAGTTCTTC	CASSFLQSGTGNEQFF
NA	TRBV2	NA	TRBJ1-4	TGTGCCAGACAAGGGTTGGGTCGGGAGTATGAAAAACTGTTTTTT	CARQGLGREYEKLFF
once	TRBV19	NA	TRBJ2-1	TGTGCCAGTAGTATAGTCGGGGCCGCTCTGGGCAATGAGCAGTTCTTC	CASSIVGAALGNEQFF
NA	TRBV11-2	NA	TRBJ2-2	TGTGCCAGCAGCCCTGCTCCTCGCGACACCGGGGAGCTGTTTTTT	CASSPAPRDTGELFF
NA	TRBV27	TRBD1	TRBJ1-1	TGTGCCAGCAAGCACACTCAGGGGGCAGGAACTGAAGCTTTCTTT	CASKHTQGAGTEAFF
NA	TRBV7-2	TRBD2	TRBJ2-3	TGTGCCAGCAGCTTAGGTCCTAGCGGCCTCACAGATACGCAGTATTTT	CASSLGPSGLTDTQYF
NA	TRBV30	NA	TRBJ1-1	TGTGCCTGGAGTGTACTTCGATGGCAGGGCGAGTCCAAAATCACTGAAGCTTTCTTT	CAWSVLRWQGESKITEAFF
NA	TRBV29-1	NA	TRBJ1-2	TGCAGCGTTCGTAACACCTATGGCTACACCTTC	CSVRNTYGYTF
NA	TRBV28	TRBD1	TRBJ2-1	TGTGCCAGCAGTTTATTACAGGGGTTAGCTGACGAGCAGTTCTTC	CASSLLQGLADEQFF
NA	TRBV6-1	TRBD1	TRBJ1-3	TGTGCCAGCAGTGAAGGGACAGGGGGTGGAAACACCATATATTTT	CASSEGTGGGNTIYF
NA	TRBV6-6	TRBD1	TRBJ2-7	TGTGCCAGCAGAAGTGACAGGGCGGTTTCCTACGAGCAGTACTTC	CASRSDRAVSYEQYF
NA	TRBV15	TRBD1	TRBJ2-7	TGTGCCACCTCAGGGGGCGAAAACTCCTACGAGCAGTACTTC	CATSGGENSYEQYF
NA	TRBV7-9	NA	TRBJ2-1	TGTGCCAGCAGCTTAGAGGGGAGTGAGCAGTTCTTC	CASSLEGSEQFF
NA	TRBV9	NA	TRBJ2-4	TGTGCCAGCAGCGTAGGGAAAGGACTAGCCAAAAACATTCAGTACTTC	CASSVGKGLAKNIQYF
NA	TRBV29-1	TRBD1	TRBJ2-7	TGCAGCGTTGAAGATCCGACAGGGGGCTCTTCCTACGAGCAGTACTTC	CSVEDPTGGSSYEQYF
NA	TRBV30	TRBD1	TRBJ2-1	TGTGCCTGGAGTGCACGACGGACAGGGCCCTACAATGAGCAGTTCTTC	CAWSARRTGPYNEQFF
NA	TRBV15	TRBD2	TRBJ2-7	TGTGCCACCAGCAGAGGTAGGGGACTAGGAGCCGAGCAGTACTTC	CATSRGRGLGAEQYF
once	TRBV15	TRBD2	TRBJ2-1	TGTGCCACCAGCAGAGTGTTCCGGGAGGGTCGCTACAATGAGCAGTTCTTC	CATSRVFREGRYNEQFF
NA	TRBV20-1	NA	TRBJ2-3	TGCAGTGCTGAGCAGGATACGCAGTATTTT	CSAEQDTQYF
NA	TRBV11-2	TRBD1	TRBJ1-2	TGTGCCAGCAGCTCGGCAACAGGGGGCAGCTATGGCTACACCTTC	CASSSATGGSYGYTF
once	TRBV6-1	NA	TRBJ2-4	TGTGCCAGCAGTGAGAGGGGGACGGGAGACCTAGCCAAAAACATTCAGTACTTC	CASSERGTGDLAKNIQYF
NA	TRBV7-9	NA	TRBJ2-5	TGTGCCAGCAGCGCGGGACGGGAGACCCAGTACTTC	CASSAGRETQYF
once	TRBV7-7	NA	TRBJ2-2	TGTGCCAGCAGCTTAATCCGGGCCGGGGAGCTGTTTTTT	CASSLIRAGELFF
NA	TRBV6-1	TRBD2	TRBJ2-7	TGTGCCAGCAGTGTACTCCGGGAGAAAGGACTAGCGGTCTACGAGCAGTACTTC	CASSVLREKGLAVYEQYF
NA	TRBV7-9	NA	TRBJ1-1	TGTGCCAGCAGCGACATGGCAGGGAACACTGAAGCTTTCTTT	CASSDMAGNTEAFF
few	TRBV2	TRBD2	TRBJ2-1	TGTGCCAGCAGTTCTAGCGGGACCCATGAGCAGTTCTTC	CASSSSGTHEQFF
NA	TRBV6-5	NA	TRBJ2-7	TGTGCCAGCAGTTACTCGAGTTCAGGATACGAGCAGTACTTC	CASSYSSSGYEQYF
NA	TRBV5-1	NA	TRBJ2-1	TGCGCCAGCAGCTTGAGCCGAGGCGGGCTTCATGAGCAGTTCTTC	CASSLSRGGLHEQFF
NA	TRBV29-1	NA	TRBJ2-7	TGCAGCGTTGAAGCTGACGAGCAGTACTTC	CSVEADEQYF
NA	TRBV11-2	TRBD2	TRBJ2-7	TGTGCCAGCAGAATTACTAGCGGGAGAGGTTACGAGCAGTACTTC	CASRITSGRGYEQYF
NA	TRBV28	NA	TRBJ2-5	TGTGCCAGCACCCCTAAAGGACGAGCCCTACAAGAGACCCAGTACTTC	CASTPKGRALQETQYF
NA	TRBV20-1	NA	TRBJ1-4	TGCAGTGCTAGAGTGAACGAAAAACTGTTTTTT	CSARVNEKLFF
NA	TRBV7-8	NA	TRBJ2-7	TGTGCCAGCAGTCCCCTCTCCTACGAGCAGTACTTC	CASSPLSYEQYF
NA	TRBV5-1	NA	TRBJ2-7	TGCGCCAGCAGCTTGGCCTGGGCTTCTTCCTACGAGCAGTACTTC	CASSLAWASSYEQYF
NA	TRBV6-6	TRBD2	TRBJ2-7	TGTGCCAGCAGTTACTCGGCGGCTAGCGGCTCCTACGAGCAGTACTTC	CASSYSAASGSYEQYF
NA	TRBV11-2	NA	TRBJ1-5	TGTGCCAGCAGCTCCGCGGCCGGGCAGCCCCAGCATTTT	CASSSAAGQPQHF
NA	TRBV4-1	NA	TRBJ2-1	TGCGCCAGCAGCCAAGTTGTGGGGGCCTCCTACAATGAGCAGTTCTTC	CASSQVVGASYNEQFF
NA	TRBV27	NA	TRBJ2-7	TGTGCCAGCAGTTTGGGGCCCCCCAACGAGCAGTACTTC	CASSLGPPNEQYF
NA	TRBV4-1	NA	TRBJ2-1	TGCGCCAGCAGCCATGGTGTCAACTACAATGAGCAGTTCTTC	CASSHGVNYNEQFF
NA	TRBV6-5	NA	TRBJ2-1	TGTGCCAGCAGCCAAAGGCAGGCCCGGGGGAATGAGCAGTTCTTC	CASSQRQARGNEQFF
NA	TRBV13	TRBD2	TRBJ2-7	TGTGCCAGCAGCGGAGAGACTAGCGGGGGACTTTGGGACGAGCAGTACTTC	CASSGETSGGLWDEQYF
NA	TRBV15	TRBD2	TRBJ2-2	TGTGCCACCAGCAGAGATTTGAAAGGACTAGCGGAAAAGGCCGGGGAGCTGTTTTTT	CATSRDLKGLAEKAGELFF